Listed below are T cell receptor beta chains from one sample, sequenced in a study of T-cell reconstitution after alpha-beta-depleted transplantation in children. In TCRdb, the PCR reads were re-called with MiXCR into one record per CDR3 protein. This table has approximately 400,000 distinct CDR3 sequences, about 16% appearing once. The source material was PBMCs, mostly from graft donor cells, sampled 360 days after TCRalphabeta/CD19-depleted stem cell transplant. These receptors all stem from a boy younger than two who had a stem cell transplant for Wiskott-Aldrich syndrome, so the T cells may come from the graft donor. CDR3s leave out the opening cysteine and the closing phenylalanine or tryptophan. D genes are given only for firm matches.

TRBD2	14	TRBV10-1	TRBJ2-3	ASSESGLAVTDTQY
-	12	TRBV7-8	TRBJ2-7	ASSLGAGWSEQY
-	12	TRBV7-2	TRBJ2-7	ASSPRGSSYEQY
-	15	TRBV11-3	TRBJ2-2	ASSLDSLEGNTGELF
-	11	TRBV28	TRBJ1-2	ASSLFTPRWYT
TRBD2	13	TRBV7-9	TRBJ2-7	ASSRTSGTLFQQY
-	12	TRBV29-1	TRBJ2-2	SVLQGWDTGELF
TRBD2	13	TRBV12-3/TRBV12-4	TRBJ2-5	ASRPGLAGGETQY
-	12	TRBV20-1	TRBJ2-7	SALRRPGPGEQY
-	13	TRBV5-1	TRBJ1-1	ASSTPGAGFTEAF
-	12	TRBV10-3	TRBJ2-3	AISARLWTDTQY
TRBD2	12	TRBV10-3	TRBJ2-2	AIGGTSGTGELF
TRBD1	12	TRBV4-1	TRBJ2-5	ASSQADRAETQY
TRBD2	15	TRBV29-1	TRBJ2-1	SVRLAGALSSYNEQF
-	12	TRBV20-1	TRBJ2-1	SARDPGRYNEQF
-	11	TRBV5-6	TRBJ1-2	ASSLSRDYGYT
TRBD2	13	TRBV5-1	TRBJ2-3	ASTSDPSGGLRQY
-	11	TRBV5-1	TRBJ2-5	ASSHGHQETQY
TRBD1	12	TRBV7-2	TRBJ2-7	ASSLYRGAYEQY
TRBD1	13	TRBV9	TRBJ1-6	ASSPRQGWNSPLH
-	17	TRBV5-1	TRBJ2-1	ASSLGGRSTGPNYNEQF
TRBD2	14	TRBV18	TRBJ2-3	ASSTRSGASTDTQY
-	9	TRBV29-1	TRBJ2-5	SVDLQETQY
TRBD2	14	TRBV18	TRBJ2-3	ASSPPTSGMTDTQY
TRBD2	15	TRBV9	TRBJ2-7	ASSVGLSRLASGEQY
-	14	TRBV24-1	TRBJ2-5	ATSDYTKGGQETQY
-	14	TRBV4-1	TRBJ2-3	ASSQAPELVTDTQY
TRBD2	12	TRBV28	TRBJ2-7	ASSRSWGGYEQY
-	11	TRBV7-2	TRBJ1-2	AVSGGINYGYT
-	11	TRBV18	TRBJ2-5	ASSPVGQETQY
-	15	TRBV6-5	TRBJ2-2	ASSYSVPGPNTGELF
TRBD1	13	TRBV10-3	TRBJ2-7	AISGGGQGYSEQY